The 5 T cell receptor beta chains given below trace back to one sample, sequenced in a study of T-cell reconstitution after alpha-beta-depleted transplantation in children. A TCRbeta library incorporating unique molecular identifiers was prepared. TCRdb analysed the PCR reads with MiXCR anew, one entry per CDR3 protein. Of fewer than 550,000 distinct CDR3 sequences in the sample, about an eighth are singletons; the top ten hold around 13%. This sample comprised PBMCs, mostly from graft donor cells, obtained 180 days after TCRalphabeta/CD19-depleted stem cell transplant. These receptors were collected from a female patient aged 2 to 10 who had a stem cell transplant for aplastic anemia, so the T cells may come from the graft donor.

This clonotype was counted only a few times. The chain links TRBV9 to TRBJ1-1; the match to TRBD1 covers 7 bases. The CDR3 loop spans 15 amino acids. V dropped 0 bases and J dropped 1; count of bases not matched to a gene: 3. Germline V lookup: CDR1 SGDLS, CDR2 YYNGEE. The CDR3 sequence is CASSVVTGQNTEAFF. CDR3 sequence (DNA): TGTGCCAGCAGCGTAGTGACAGGGCAGAACACTGAAGCTTTCTTT.

In its sample, this clonotype was seen many times. The chain uses TRBV28 and TRBJ2-6; weak D call: TRBD1 (6 bases). Germline CDR1 and CDR2: MDHEN and SYDVKM. The CDR3 is made up of 19 amino acids. Trimming left V 4 bases short and J 1 base short, with 20 bases between. The CDR3 is CASSSYRDTFTSGANVLTF. CDR3 in DNA: TGTGCCAGCAGTTCTTACAGGGATACTTTTACTTCTGGGGCCAACGTCCTGACTTTC.

This chain links TRBV14 with TRBJ1-4; D is uncertain. Trimming cost V 4 bases and J 2 bases, with 11 bases left between them. The CDR3 loop spans 15 amino acids. Germline CDR1 SGHDN, CDR2 FVKESK. CDR3 in DNA: TGTGCCAGCAGCCCCGTCGCGGGGACTAATGAAAAACTGTTTTTT. The encoded protein is CASSPVAGTNEKLFF.

There are a few counts of this clonotype. This chain joins TRBV7-2 and TRBJ1-2; TRBD1 aligns across 9 bases. V lost 4 bases to trimming and J lost 0 bases; unmatched junction nucleotides: 6. This CDR3 is 16 amino acids long. The germline gives CDR1 SGHTA, CDR2 FQGNSA. CDR3 sequence reads: CASSSDRGQANYGYTF. The CDR3 region has the DNA TGTGCCAGCAGCTCGGACAGGGGCCAAGCTAACTATGGCTACACCTTC. Using reference TRBV7-2 and TRBJ1-2 for the parts outside the CDR3, the full variable domain is GAGVSQSPSNKVTEKGKDVELRCDPISGHTALYWYRQSLGQGLEFLIYFQGNSAPDKSGLPSDRFSAERTGGSVSTLTIQRTQQEDSAVYLCASSSDRGQANYGYTFGSGTRLTVV.

A few counts support this clonotype. The chain carries TRBV7-2 and TRBJ1-5; a weak D match, TRBD1 (6 bases). Trimming removed 7 bases from V and 7 bases from J, with 17 bases in between. This CDR3 is 14 amino acids long. CDR1 and CDR2 from the germline V gene are SGHTA and FQGNSA. The chain's CDR3 is CASNSHRDEQPQHF. The CDR3 DNA sequence: TGTGCCAGCAACAGCCACAGGGACGAACAGCCCCAGCATTTT. The whole variable domain, remainder taken from reference TRBV7-2 and TRBJ1-5, is GAGVSQSPSNKVTEKGKDVELRCDPISGHTALYWYRQSLGQGLEFLIYFQGNSAPDKSGLPSDRFSAERTGGSVSTLTIQRTQQEDSAVYLCASNSHRDEQPQHFGDGTRLSIL.